Given below is one T cell receptor beta chain in context. Its antigen is still unknown. No much larger clone exists at a distance of one base, and base qualities are not known. The protocol used for the library was 5' RACE. Reads for this sample came from an Illumina HiSeq 2000. A universal primer binding site was introduced by template switching, and a unique molecular identifier was present in the final cDNA, enabling accurate counting of TCR cDNA molecules. Specific primers in the conserved constant-segment region were used to synthesize first-strand cDNA for TCR alpha and beta chains. To control for contamination, every cDNA library was double barcoded, receiving both a SMART-Mk sample barcode and Illumina barcodes. TruSeq adapter sequences and Illumina sample barcodes were added in two successive PCR steps. The Illumina HiSeq platform was used with custom primers to sequence TCR alpha and beta cDNA libraries. The study's own analysis went as follows. Unique molecular identifiers were extracted from raw reads with MiGEC, and CDR3 positions were determined with MiXCR. For each individual, recombination models were inferred using an EM algorithm with the repgenHMM and IGoR tools. Shared clonotype analysis was performed with the tcR package in R, normalizing sharing by the product of cloneset sizes. Out-of-frame nonproductive sequences were analyzed to study raw recombination free of thymic and clonal selection effects. The raw public data were reprocessed by TCRdb itself: fastp quality trimming at Q25, MiXCR clonotype calling, in-frame beta chains only. A single entry per CDR3 protein holds the most common genes and DNA from its merged rows. The V and J calls shown here were made by TCRdb, not taken from the authors' results. The sample table shows about 200,000 distinct CDR3 sequences, and roughly 15% are seen once. The top ten constitute 40% of the sample.

This sample is part of a study of identical twins (dated by TCRdb to 2016 to 2017). Notes on the research overall: The study deep-sequenced TCR alpha and beta repertoires from monozygotic twins, unrelated adults of various ages and cord blood to test whether fetal clonotypes persist. Replicate twin experiments were performed at different times using different library preparation protocols to rule out contamination. The full study reports these points: In monozygotic twins, out-of-frame TCR alpha sharing was systematically underestimated by recombination models, although the models agreed with sharing between unrelated individuals. Invariant T cells such as MAIT and iNKT could partly confound zero-insertion analyses, although diverse VJ usage argued against such confounding for most clonotypes. A weaker excess of twin sharing was found in beta out-of-frame sequences because the signal-to-noise ratio was lowered by fewer shared sequences. Because the same donors could not be followed over many years, conclusions were based on cross-sectional statistical analysis. Out-of-frame TCR alpha sequences shared between twins showed an excess of low generation-probability sequences compared with coincidental sharing between unrelated individuals. Fewer insertions were carried by abundant cord blood beta clonotypes, a similar but weaker trend appeared in young adult naive repertoires, and no such trend appeared in memory repertoires.

The V and J ends are trimmed by 6 bases and 3 bases, leaving 22 bases between them. The CDR3 goes from the cysteine to the phenylalanine over 17 residues. Only the CDR3 part of the read is kept: 51 bases, read in frame from the first base. Only healthy Caucasian donors were included. Three pairs of female monozygotic twins, all aged roughly 18 to 29 years, made up the twin cohort. Positive isolation kits from Invitrogen were used to isolate the CD4+ and CD8+ T cell populations. This sample was also put to use in a study of T cells expressing NK-cell markers. Drawing on the second study: Three sorted T-cell subsets (CD3+CD56+NKG2C+, CD3+CD56+NKG2C- and CD3+CD56-NKG2C+) from several donors had their TCR beta-chain repertoires profiled. Among the eight sequenced donors, seven were HCMV-seropositive and one was HCMV-seronegative. To restrict sorting to alphabetaTCR-expressing T cells, an anti-gammadeltaTCR antibody was added in several experiments. In roughly 6 donors, the dominant CD3+CD56+NKG2C+ clonotypes ranked among the top 10 CD8+ clonotypes, making up 1.0-7.0% of CD8+ T cells. Those dominant clonotypes were again the most abundant among CD3+CD56-NKG2C+ cells in a handful of donors, at roughly 28.3-60.1%. Whether the expanded NKG2C-expressing T cell clones were specific for HCMV antigens remained unclear. All eight donors whose samples were sequenced were randomly selected healthy volunteers, three of them men and five women. To determine HCMV serostatus, a commercial ELISA kit was used to detect HCMV-specific IgG in serum. MIGEC was used to demultiplex reads and group reads by UMI, and MiTCR was used to assemble and quantify clonotypes. To exclude erroneous sequences, any TCR cDNA sequence not supported by at least two reads was discarded. The tcR package was used for downstream repertoire analysis, and clonotypes were matched across fractions by CDR3 nucleotide sequence plus V segment. VDJmatch was used to annotate antigen specificity against VDJdb, with one amino acid substitution allowed in CDR3.

Recombination connected TRBV12-3 or TRBV12-4 to TRBJ2-3; there is no confident call for the D gene. The TCR originated in a woman aged 18-35 years in good health. The sample was CD8+ T cells sorted from blood. The CDR3 is CASSYLPLTLGTDTQYF. The sequenced DNA: TGTGCCAGCAGCTACCTCCCTCTGACACTGGGTACAGATACGCAGTATTTT.